This TCR beta chain was sequenced for a study of shared clonotypes between healthy human individuals. Study observations and caveats: Clonotypes which were not shared had lower generation probabilities than clonotypes that all four donors shared.

As originally analysed: Junction-only sequences without quality scores were provided by ImmunoSEQ, so filtering was different. Only in-frame clones appear in the TCRdb table, and some are missing; sequencing was by immunoSEQ multiplex PCR. V and J calls and clone size are those listed in that table; D and trimming were worked out from the DNA. Counted here are some 1,100,000 clones, about 80% occurring once; the ten biggest clones make up around 0.47%. The sample holds one count of this clone. Its antigen is undetermined. The sample taken for sequencing was memory CD4+ T cells from PBMCs. Subset described: CD45RA-negative fraction. The clonotype comes from a man between 18 and 29 years old in good health. Some clones in this sample may be carry-over from other donors' samples.

The CDR3: CASSYSRDTSPGYTF. The CDR3 DNA sequence: TGTGCCAGCAGTTACTCGCGGGACACGAGTCCTGGCTACACCTTC. V and J are TRBV6-5 and TRBJ1-2; D might be TRBD1 (6 bases). V lost 0 bases and J 7 bases, leaving 15 bases between the germline ends. In germline, CDR1 is MNHEY, CDR2 SVGAGI. CDR3 length equals 15 residues.